Below are 15 T cell receptor beta chains sequenced from a single sample in a study of T cell clonality in common variable immunodeficiency. Whole-study results and caveats: Common variable immunodeficiency TCR beta sequences reportedly had fewer deletions and N-nucleotide insertions.

Their antigen targets remain unknown. Sequencing used immunoSEQ multiplex PCR; TCRdb keeps in-frame clones, though not all of them. The specimen gives 15,000 to 20,000 clones without singletons; the ten biggest hold about an eighth. Sequencing was done on a sample of peripheral blood mononuclear cells. The receptor set was obtained from a human donor with common variable immunodeficiency.

This clone was found many times. The read terminates 3 residues ahead of where the CDR3 ends, so the germline J gene completes it. The rearrangement uses TRBV7-9 and TRBJ2-5, with D unclear. V dropped 2 bases and J dropped 5 bases, with 6 bases sitting between them. CDR1 and CDR2 (germline): SEHNR, FQNEAQ (reference sequence). The CDR3 is 12 residues long. CDR3 DNA, as far as it was read: TGTGCCAGCAGCTTAACCAGGGAGACC. It codes for CASSLTRET. In full, the CDR3 reads CASSLTRETQYF.

On this clone: A junction end diverges from the germline sequence, so it may reflect a read error. The read ends 3 residues early relative to the CDR3; the germline J gene fills the gap. This chain links TRBV19 with TRBJ2-3, with 8 bases lining up with TRBD1. CDR1 and CDR2 (germline): LNHDA, SQIVND (reference sequence). This CDR3 is 17 amino acids long. The part of the CDR3 DNA that was read is TGTGCCACTAGTACGGAAGGGACAGGCGGACGAGTGGATACG. Translated, it gives CATSTEGTGGRVDT. The entire CDR3 reads CATSTEGTGGRVDTQYF.

This clone was recorded a few times. Sequencing ends 3 residues short of the CDR3 end; the germline J gene provides the rest. The chain has TRBV30 and TRBJ2-3, with TRBD1 as a possible D gene (5 bases). Germline V gene data show CDR1 as GTSNPN and CDR2 as SVGIG (reference sequence). This CDR3 has 14 amino acids. V lost 2 bases and J lost 1, with 10 bases in between. The CDR3 loop reads CAWSLGAGTDTQYF. CDR3 DNA (partial): TGTGCCTGGAGTCTTGGGGCGGGCACAGATACG. Based on the CDR3 plus reference TRBV30 and TRBJ2-3, the full variable domain is SQTIHQWPATLVQPVGSPLSLECTVEGTSNPNLYWYRQAAGRGLQLLFYSVGIGQISSEVPQNLSASRPQDRQFILSSKKLLLSDSGFYLCAWSLGAGTDTQYFGPGTRLTVL.

Concerning this clone: The CDR3 end falls 3 residues outside the read, so it is completed with the germline J gene. This chain connects TRBV2 to TRBJ2-7; 7 bases line up with TRBD1. This CDR3 is built from 15 residues. CDR1 and CDR2 (germline): SNHLY, FYNNEI. With V trimmed by 2 bases and J by 4 bases, 8 bases remained unmatched. The CDR3 protein is CASSEFGRGKYEQYF. The CDR3 DNA, read in part, is TGTGCCAGCAGTGAATTCGGCAGGGGGAAATACGAG.

About this clone itself: The read halts 3 residues ahead of the CDR3 end, with the missing end drawn from the germline J gene. The V gene is TRBV19, the J gene TRBJ1-2, with a weak D call TRBD1 (6 bases). Looked up from germline, CDR1 is LNHDA and CDR2 is SQIVND (reference sequence). The CDR3 runs 17 residues. The ends were cut back, 6 bases at V and 4 bases at J, with 24 bases in the middle. The CDR3 protein is CASSSSPRGAGVYGYTF. CDR3 bases read: TGTGCCAGTAGCTCCTCTCCCAGGGGCGCGGGAGTCTATGGC.

For this clone: The sequence runs out 3 residues before the end of the CDR3; the remainder is reconstructed from the germline J gene. The chain employs TRBV19 and TRBJ2-7; weak D call: TRBD2 (5 bases). Germline V lookup: CDR1 LNHDA, CDR2 SQIVND (reference sequence). With 2 bases removed from V and 0 bases from J, the gap between germline ends came to 8 bases. The CDR3 length is 14 residues. CDR3 residues: CASSIQRSSYEQYF. The covered CDR3 bases are TGTGCCAGTAGTATACAGCGGAGCTCCTACGAG.

This clone was counted between two and nine times. One junction end disagrees with the germline gene, perhaps due to a read error. The read ends 3 residues early relative to the CDR3; the germline J gene fills the gap. V gene TRBV7-7 combines with J gene TRBJ2-5; TRBD2 agrees at 7 bases. Looked up from germline, CDR1 is SSHAT and CDR2 is FNYEAQ (reference sequence). CDR3 size: 13 residues. The CDR3 reads CASSLGGGETQYF. The CDR3 DNA, read in part, is TGTGCTAGCAGCTTAGGCGGGGGAGAGACC.

This clone was picked up a small number of times. The sequenced fragment ends 3 residues before the CDR3 boundary, so the rest is inferred from the germline J gene. This chain joins TRBV6-1 and TRBJ2-7; D is possibly TRBD1 (5 bases). CDR1 is MNHNS and CDR2 is SASEGT in the germline V gene. The V and J ends lost 4 bases and 6 bases respectively, with 10 bases between them. The CDR3 is made up of 12 amino acids. CDR3 DNA (partial): TGTGCCAGCAGTGCAGGGTTTGGCGAG. Residues: CASSAGFGE. The whole CDR3 protein is CASSAGFGEQYF.

About this clone itself: The sequence runs out 3 residues before the end of the CDR3; the remainder is reconstructed from the germline J gene. This sequence joins TRBV2 and TRBJ2-2; 14 bases fit TRBD2. J gave up 4 bases and V 6 bases, and 1 base lay outside the gene matches. Germline-derived CDR1 and CDR2 are SNHLY and FYNNEI. The CDR3 spans 15 residues. CDR3 in amino acids: CASRGLAGVTGELFF. The sequenced part of the CDR3 DNA is TGTGCCAGCAGGGGACTAGCGGGAGTCACCGGGGAG.

Note on this clone: The CDR3 goes on 3 residues after the read ends, and that part is filled in from the germline J gene. This chain joins TRBV6-2 or TRBV6-3 and TRBJ1-4, with 10 bases identical to TRBD1. Germline values: CDR1 MNHEY, CDR2 SVGEGT. The trim removed 4 bases at V and 5 bases at J, leaving 4 bases unmatched. The CDR3 is 15 residues long. The part of the CDR3 DNA that was read is TGTGCCAGCAGTTCCCGGACAGGGGGGAATGAAAAA. This sequence encodes CASSSRTGGNEK. The whole CDR3 protein is CASSSRTGGNEKLFF.

This clone came up a few times. From the germline J gene comes the end of the CDR3, since the read stops 3 residues before it. The genes are TRBV19 and TRBJ1-2, with 8 bases lining up with TRBD1. Germline values: CDR1 LNHDA, CDR2 SQIVND (reference sequence). This CDR3 contains 14 residues. V gave up 5 bases and J gave up 0 bases; unmatched junction bases: 2. The CDR3 loop reads CASSPQGANYGYTF. The CDR3 bases that were read are TGTGCCAGTAGTCCACAGGGGGCTAACTATGGC. Full variable domain (outside the CDR3, taken from reference TRBV19 and TRBJ1-2): DGGITQSPKYLFRKEGQNVTLSCEQNLNHDAMYWYRQDPGQGLRLIYYSQIVNDFQKGDIAEGYSVSREKKESFPLTVTSAQKNPTAFYLCASSPQGANYGYTFGSGTRLTVV.

Comments on this clone: The read is 3 residues too short to cover the CDR3 end, so that end is filled in from the germline J gene. The chain employs TRBV7-8 and TRBJ1-2; unclear D gene. CDR3 length equals 17 residues. The germline V gene encodes CDR1 SGHVS and CDR2 FQNEAQ. V shed 1 base and J shed 7 bases, with 22 bases lying between them. The CDR3 bases that were read are TGTGCCAGCAGCTTAGAGGGTCTCCGATACTCTATAAGTGGC. Its translation is CASSLEGLRYSISG. The CDR3 as a whole reads CASSLEGLRYSISGYTF.

This clone was seen more than once but under ten times. The read ends 3 residues early relative to the CDR3; the germline J gene fills the gap. The V and J genes are TRBV5-6 and TRBJ1-1; D call uncertain. This CDR3 is 14 amino acids long. The V and J ends lost 2 bases and 3 bases respectively, with 11 bases between them. Per the germline V gene, CDR1 is SGHDT and CDR2 is YYEEEE. CDR3 amino acids: CASSFPGVDTEAFF. CDR3 bases read: TGTGCCAGCAGCTTCCCCGGGGTGGACACTGAA.

This clone was counted between two and nine times. The CDR3 is cut off 3 residues early in the read; its end comes from the germline J gene. The gene calls are TRBV7-3 and TRBJ2-3, with TRBD2 matching over 10 bases. The germline V gene has CDR1 SGHTA and CDR2 FQGTGA. J was trimmed by 2 bases and V by 6 bases; bases with no gene match: 2. The CDR3 is 14 residues long. The CDR3: CASSTSGTTDTQYF. Incomplete CDR3 DNA: TGTGCCAGCAGTACTAGCGGGACCACAGATACG.

This clone came up a few times. The read stops 3 residues short of the end of the CDR3; the missing end is completed from the germline J gene. The rearrangement joins TRBV19 to TRBJ1-4, with 8 nucleotides matching TRBD1. V dropped 3 bases and J dropped 4; count of bases not matched to a gene: 7. There are 16 residues in the CDR3. Germline assignment: CDR1 LNHDA and CDR2 SQIVND (reference sequence). The covered CDR3 bases are TGTGCCAGTAGTATCCAGATGGGACAGGTTAATGAAAAA. Its protein is CASSIQMGQVNEK. The entire CDR3 protein reads CASSIQMGQVNEKLFF.